The 29 T cell receptor beta chains presented below share a single source sample, sequenced in a study of T cell repertoires in cytomegalovirus infection. One entry per CDR3 protein, called by TCRdb with MiXCR from the reads. Among around 180,000 distinct CDR3 sequences, roughly 19% were seen once, and the ten largest hold 2.5% to 3%. What was sequenced was PBMCs. The source of these receptors is a human donor in good health (CMV status not recorded). Some clones in this sample may be carry-over from other donors' samples.

The sample holds many counts of this clonotype. The chain employs TRBV2 and TRBJ2-2; D uncertain. V lost 7 bases, J lost 3 bases, and 6 bases lay in between. CDR1 and CDR2 (germline): SNHLY, FYNNEI. The CDR3 runs to 12 residues. The CDR3 DNA is TGTGCCAGCACCCTCGACACCGGGGAGCTGTTTTTT. Its translation: CASTLDTGELFF.

A few counts support this clonotype. This chain uses TRBV6-1 with TRBJ2-2; tentatively, D is TRBD2 (5 bases). Germline V gene lookup returns CDR1 MNHNS and CDR2 SASEGT. The CDR3 contains 19 residues. The germline V and J ends were trimmed by 10 bases and 3 bases, with 30 bases remaining between them. DNA for the CDR3: TGTGCCACCCTAGGACTTAGGCCAGCGCCATTCACCTACACCGGGGAGCTGTTTTTT. Protein sequence: CATLGLRPAPFTYTGELFF.

This clonotype was observed at least ten times. The chain combines TRBV7-8 with TRBJ2-1; tentative D call: TRBD2 (5 bases). Trimming left V 5 bases short and J 10 bases short, with 18 bases between. This CDR3 is built from 14 residues. Looked up from germline, CDR1 is SGHVS and CDR2 is FQNEAQ. In DNA form, the CDR3 reads TGTGCCAGCAGCGTAACCCGCGACTACTGGGAGCAGTTCTTC. It translates to CASSVTRDYWEQFF.

The chain employs TRBV29-1 and TRBJ1-2; 8 positions agree with TRBD1. The J segment lost 10 bases and the V segment lost 0 bases, leaving 7 bases of the junction unmatched. From germline, CDR1 is SQVTM and CDR2 ANQGSEA. The CDR3 length is 13 residues. CDR3 bases: TGCAGCGTTGAAGAAGGAGGACAGGGCCCCTACACCTTC. This sequence encodes CSVEEGGQGPYTF.

This clonotype showed up many times. This chain joins TRBV7-6 and TRBJ2-2; 10 bases fit TRBD2. CDR3 size: 18 residues. Germline V gene data show CDR1 as SGHVS and CDR2 as FNYEAQ. The V gene end was trimmed by 8 bases and the J gene end by 4 bases; junction bases not matched to a gene: 16. CDR3 loop: CASGRASGSGGRTGELFF. DNA for the CDR3: TGTGCCAGCGGTCGGGCTAGCGGGAGTGGTGGTCGCACCGGGGAGCTGTTTTTT.

V usage is TRBV5-1 and J usage is TRBJ1-1, with a tentative D call TRBD1 (5 bases). The CDR3 has 15 residues. V dropped 2 bases and J dropped 0 bases, with 11 bases sitting between them. The germline CDR1 and CDR2 sequences are SGHRS and YFSETQ. The CDR3 DNA sequence: TGCGCCAGCAGCTTTGACGGACATATGAACACTGAAGCTTTCTTT. It is translated as CASSFDGHMNTEAFF.

The rearrangement joins TRBV19 to TRBJ1-4, with D possibly being TRBD1 (5 bases). The CDR3 runs to 15 residues. Germline CDR1 is LNHDA and CDR2 is SQIVND (reference sequence). V gave up 6 bases and J gave up 0 bases, with 11 bases separating them. CDR3 in DNA: TGTGCCAGTAGCCGCAGGGATTCAACTAATGAAAAACTGTTTTTT. Protein product: CASSRRDSTNEKLFF.

By its share, this clonotype is medium-sized. The chain links TRBV12-3 or TRBV12-4 to TRBJ1-2, with no clear D. This CDR3 contains 12 residues. V was pared by 0 bases and J by 9 bases, with 8 bases between. CDR3 DNA: TGTGCCAGCAGTTTAGCGGCGGGTAGCTACACCTTC. This translates into CASSLAAGSYTF.

The chain is built from TRBV6-2 or TRBV6-3 and TRBJ2-1; D uncertain. From germline, CDR1 is MNHEY and CDR2 SVGEGT. Trimming took 2 bases from V and 6 from J, leaving 17 bases between them. The CDR3 is made up of 16 amino acids. CDR3 residues: CASSYKVTGESNEQFF. The CDR3 coding sequence is TGTGCCAGCAGTTACAAGGTGACTGGTGAGTCCAATGAGCAGTTCTTC.

This clonotype came up many times. V and J are TRBV12-3 or TRBV12-4 and TRBJ2-1, with a possible D match to TRBD2 (5 bases). V was cut by 6 bases and J by 7 bases, with 7 bases left in between. This CDR3 contains 11 residues. CDR3 loop: CASREVNEQFF. The DNA for the CDR3 is TGTGCCAGCAGGGAGGTGAATGAGCAGTTCTTC.

This clonotype was counted many times. The gene calls are TRBV12-3 or TRBV12-4 and TRBJ2-1, with D perhaps given as TRBD1 or TRBD2 (5 bases each). The CDR3 is 15 residues long. Trimming shortened V by 3 bases and J by 10 bases, and 19 bases separated the two germline ends. CDR3 coding DNA: TGTGCCAGCAGTTTGGGCCGGGGCCCCCTATCGGAGCAGTTCTTC. Translated, it gives CASSLGRGPLSEQFF.

The rearrangement uses TRBV6-2 or TRBV6-3 and TRBJ2-1, with 8 nucleotides matching TRBD1. The CDR3 length is 14 residues. V was pared by 5 bases and J by 10 bases, with 10 bases of the junction left unmatched. Germline V lookup: CDR1 MNHEY, CDR2 SVGEGT. The CDR3 DNA reads TGTGCCAGCAGTGAATCAAGGGGACAGGAGGAGCAGTTCTTC. Protein: CASSESRGQEEQFF.

The CDR3 spells CASSYHSGGEATDTQYF. CDR3 in DNA: TGTGCCAGCAGTTACCACTCCGGGGGAGAGGCGACAGATACGCAGTATTTT. V usage is TRBV6-1 and J usage is TRBJ2-3; D might be TRBD2 (6 bases). The CDR3 contains 17 residues. V was trimmed by 5 bases and J by 3 bases, leaving 21 bases between them. Germline-derived CDR1 and CDR2 are MNHNS and SASEGT.

The table lists this clonotype with a few counts. V gene TRBV7-2 combines with J gene TRBJ2-3, with 8 bases fitting TRBD2. Germline V CDR1 and CDR2: SGHTA, FQGNSA. The CDR3 consists of 16 residues. V was clipped by 5 bases and J by 10 bases; unmatched bases: 17. CDR3 in amino acids: CASSSRDNGRASSQYF. The CDR3 coding sequence is TGTGCCAGCAGCAGCCGGGACAACGGGAGGGCCTCGTCGCAGTATTTT.

Many counts were recorded for this clonotype. The chain couples TRBV7-2 to TRBJ2-7; 15 positions match TRBD2. In germline, CDR1 is SGHTA, CDR2 FQGNSA. The CDR3 loop spans 19 amino acids. The V gene end was trimmed by 5 bases and the J gene end by 3 bases; junction bases not matched to a gene: 14. Here the CDR3 reads CASSAMPGLAGGTDYEQYF. For the CDR3, the DNA is TGTGCCAGCAGCGCGATGCCGGGACTAGCGGGAGGAACCGACTACGAGCAGTACTTC.

The table lists this clonotype with a few counts. This chain connects TRBV11-1 to TRBJ2-1; 8 nucleotides line up with TRBD2. Germline CDR1 SGHAT, CDR2 FQDESV (reference sequence). The CDR3 runs to 16 residues. Trimming took 5 bases from V and 6 from J; bases not matched to a gene: 12. In DNA form, the CDR3 reads TGTGCCAGCAGCCGGTCTTGGGCGGGAGGAACCAATGAGCAGTTCTTC. Its protein product is CASSRSWAGGTNEQFF.

V is TRBV14 and J is TRBJ1-1; D gene ambiguous. V lost 1 base and J lost 1, with 13 bases in between. This CDR3 comprises 16 residues. The germline V gene encodes CDR1 SGHDN and CDR2 FVKESK. CDR3 in DNA: TGTGCCAGCAGCCAAGTACGCTCGAGGAGGAACACTGAAGCTTTCTTT. Translation gives CASSQVRSRRNTEAFF.

The chain employs TRBV4-3 and TRBJ2-5; D is possibly TRBD1 (6 bases). CDR1 is LGHNA, CDR2 YSLEER, per germline. The V gene lost 0 bases and the J gene lost 5 bases, with 10 bases spanning the gap. The length of the CDR3 is 14 residues. CDR3 DNA: TGCGCCAGCAGCCAAGATCTAGACAGGGAGACCCAGTACTTC. Its protein is CASSQDLDRETQYF.

This clonotype was counted a few times. The chain couples TRBV6-5 to TRBJ1-1; the D gene is possibly TRBD1 (5 bases). V was pared by 11 bases and J by 5 bases, with 18 bases between. The CDR3 has 13 residues. Germline CDR1 MNHEY, CDR2 SVGAGI. CDR3 loop: CAATRTGNTEAFF. Written as DNA, the CDR3 is TGTGCCGCAACCCGCACAGGAAATACTGAAGCTTTCTTT.

The V call is TRBV29-1, the J call TRBJ1-2, with TRBD1 identical over 8 bases. The V gene's germline CDR1 is SQVTM and CDR2 ANQGSEA. V was pared by 3 bases and J by 4 bases, with 13 bases of the junction left unmatched. CDR3 length: 16 residues. The CDR3 sequence is CSVERVDRDWVYGYTF. In DNA, the CDR3 is TGCAGCGTTGAGCGGGTGGACAGGGATTGGGTCTATGGCTACACCTTC.

This clonotype was counted ten times or more. The V call is TRBV7-2, the J call TRBJ2-5, with a weak D call TRBD2 (6 bases). Trimming pared 7 bases from V and 7 bases from J, leaving 22 bases between. CDR1 SGHTA and CDR2 FQGNSA come from the germline V gene. The length of the CDR3 is 15 residues. The CDR3 DNA is TGTGCCAGCACCATTAGCGGCAGTCCTGCTGGGACCCAGTACTTC. Its protein product is CASTISGSPAGTQYF.

Only one count was recorded for this clonotype. The chain recombines TRBV25-1 with TRBJ1-4, with TRBD1 matching over 10 bases. Germline CDR1 and CDR2: MGHDK and SYGVNS. The CDR3 contains 13 residues. Trimming at V came to 8 bases and at J to 7 bases, leaving 4 bases not matched to a gene. CDR3 sequence (DNA): TGTGCCAGCCTCGGGACAGGGGTTGAAAAACTGTTTTTT. Translated, it gives CASLGTGVEKLFF.

The J gene is TRBJ1-4, the V gene TRBV7-4; the D gene is possibly TRBD1 (6 bases). V was trimmed by 0 bases and J by 7 bases, leaving 24 bases between them. This CDR3 is built from 19 residues. Germline CDR1 and CDR2: SGHVT and SQSDAQ. The chain's CDR3 is CASSLASGHNPSTGEKLFF. The DNA for the CDR3 is TGTGCCAGCAGCTTAGCGTCGGGACACAATCCCTCGACGGGTGAAAAACTGTTTTTT.

This clonotype was detected ten times or more. The V gene is TRBV7-8, the J gene TRBJ2-7; unclear D gene. The V end lost 2 bases, the J end lost 1 base, and 3 bases lay between the germline ends. CDR1 SGHVS and CDR2 FQNEAQ come from the germline V gene. The CDR3 is 12 residues long. The DNA of the CDR3 is TGTGCCAGCAGCTTAATGTCCTACGAGCAGTACTTC. It is translated as CASSLMSYEQYF.

A few counts support this clonotype. This chain uses TRBV5-1 with TRBJ2-3; 11 nucleotides line up with TRBD1. V was pared by 4 bases and J by 3 bases, with 4 bases of the junction left unmatched. Per germline, CDR1 SGHRS and CDR2 YFSETQ. This CDR3 is 15 amino acids long. This CDR3 reads CASSEGQGGTDTQYF. In nucleotides, the CDR3 is TGCGCCAGCAGCGAGGGACAGGGGGGAACAGATACGCAGTATTTT.

This clonotype has more than one count but fewer than ten. V usage is TRBV9 and J usage is TRBJ2-2, with 8 bases fitting TRBD2. With V trimmed by 3 bases and J by 0 bases, 1 base remained unmatched. The CDR3 length is 15 residues. The germline CDR1 and CDR2 sequences are SGDLS and YYNGEE. The CDR3 here is CASSGLATNTGELFF. The CDR3 DNA is TGTGCCAGCAGCGGACTAGCGACGAACACCGGGGAGCTGTTTTTT.

This clonotype was recorded a few times. J is TRBJ1-2 and V is TRBV7-9; D remains unclear. The V gene lost 1 base and the J gene lost 4 bases, with 7 bases spanning the gap. The CDR3 is made up of 13 amino acids. The germline V gene has CDR1 SEHNR and CDR2 FQNEAQ (reference sequence). The CDR3 loop is CASSLGGFYGYTF. CDR3 coding DNA: TGTGCCAGCAGCTTAGGGGGATTCTATGGCTACACCTTC.

The V call is TRBV5-5, the J call TRBJ2-7; D perhaps matches TRBD2 (5 bases). Germline values: CDR1 SGHKS, CDR2 YYEKEE (reference sequence). The CDR3 is made up of 14 amino acids. V was cut by 2 bases and J by 3 bases, with 12 bases left in between. The CDR3 coding sequence is TGTGCCAGCAGCTTTATGCGGACTCTCTACGAGCAGTACTTC. Translation gives CASSFMRTLYEQYF.

This clonotype was seen a few times. This chain joins TRBV7-6 and TRBJ2-2; D remains unclear. Between the trimmed V and J ends, which lost 1 base and 4 bases, there was a span of 13 bases. Germline assignment: CDR1 SGHVS and CDR2 FNYEAQ. This CDR3 region has 16 residues. In nucleotides, the CDR3 is TGTGCCAGCAGCTTAGGTGTGGGTGCTGGCACCGGGGAGCTGTTTTTT. Protein product: CASSLGVGAGTGELFF.